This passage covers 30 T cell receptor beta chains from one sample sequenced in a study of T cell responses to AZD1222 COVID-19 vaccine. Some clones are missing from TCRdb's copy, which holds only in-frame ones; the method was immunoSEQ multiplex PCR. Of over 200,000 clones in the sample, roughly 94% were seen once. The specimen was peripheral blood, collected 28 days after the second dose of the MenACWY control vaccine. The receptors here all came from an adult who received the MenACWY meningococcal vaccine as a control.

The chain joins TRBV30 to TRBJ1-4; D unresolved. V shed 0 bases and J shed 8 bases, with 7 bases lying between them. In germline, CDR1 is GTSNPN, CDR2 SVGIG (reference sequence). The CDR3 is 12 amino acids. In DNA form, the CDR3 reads TGTGCCTGGAGTGTATACGGGGAAAAACTGTTTTTT. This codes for CAWSVYGEKLFF.

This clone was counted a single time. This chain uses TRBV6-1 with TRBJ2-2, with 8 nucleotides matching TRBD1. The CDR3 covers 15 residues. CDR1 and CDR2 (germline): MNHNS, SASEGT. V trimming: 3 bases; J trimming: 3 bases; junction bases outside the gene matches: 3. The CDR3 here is CASSETGEDTGELFF. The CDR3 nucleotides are TGTGCCAGCAGTGAGACAGGGGAGGACACCGGGGAGCTGTTTTTT.

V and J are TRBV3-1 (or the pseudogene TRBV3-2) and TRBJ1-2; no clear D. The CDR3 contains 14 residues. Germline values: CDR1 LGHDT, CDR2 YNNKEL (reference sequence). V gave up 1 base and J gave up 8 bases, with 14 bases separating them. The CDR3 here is CASSQGSSVGGYTF. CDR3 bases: TGTGCCAGCAGCCAAGGCAGTTCGGTGGGAGGCTACACCTTC.

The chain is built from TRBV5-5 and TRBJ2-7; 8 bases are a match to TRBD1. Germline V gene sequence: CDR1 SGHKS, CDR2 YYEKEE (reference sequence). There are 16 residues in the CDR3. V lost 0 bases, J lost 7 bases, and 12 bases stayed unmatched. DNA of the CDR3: TGTGCCAGCAGCTTGGAAGGGGGCAGGGGGCTTTTGGAGCAGTACTTC. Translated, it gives CASSLEGGRGLLEQYF.

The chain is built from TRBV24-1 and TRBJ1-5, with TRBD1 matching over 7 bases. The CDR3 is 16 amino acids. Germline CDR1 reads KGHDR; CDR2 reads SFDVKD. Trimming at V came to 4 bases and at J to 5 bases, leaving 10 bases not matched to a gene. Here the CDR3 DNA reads TGTGCCACCAGTGACCAGGGACAGCCGGTGGATCAGCCCCAGCATTTT. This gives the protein CATSDQGQPVDQPQHF.

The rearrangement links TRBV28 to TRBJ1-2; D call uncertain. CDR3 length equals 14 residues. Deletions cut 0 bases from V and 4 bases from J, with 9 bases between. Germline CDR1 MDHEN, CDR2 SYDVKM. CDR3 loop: CASSLWAGLYGYTF. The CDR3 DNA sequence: TGTGCCAGCAGTTTATGGGCAGGCCTCTATGGCTACACCTTC.

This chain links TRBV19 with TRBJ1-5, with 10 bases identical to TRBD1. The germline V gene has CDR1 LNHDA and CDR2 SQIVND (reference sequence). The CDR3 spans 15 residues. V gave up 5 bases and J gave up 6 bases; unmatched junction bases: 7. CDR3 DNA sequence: TGTGCCAGTAGTTCCCGGGACAGGGGCAGTCAGCCCCAGCATTTT. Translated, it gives CASSSRDRGSQPQHF.

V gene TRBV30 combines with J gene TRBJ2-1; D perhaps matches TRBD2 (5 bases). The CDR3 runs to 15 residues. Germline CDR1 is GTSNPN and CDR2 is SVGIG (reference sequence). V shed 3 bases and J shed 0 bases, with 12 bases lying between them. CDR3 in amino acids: CAWSLTRSSYNEQFF. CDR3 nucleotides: TGTGCCTGGAGCCTAACTAGGAGCTCCTACAATGAGCAGTTCTTC. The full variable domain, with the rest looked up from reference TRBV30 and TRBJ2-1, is SQTIHQWPATLVQPVGSPLSLECTVEGTSNPNLYWYRQAAGRGLQLLFYSVGIGQISSEVPQNLSASRPQDRQFILSSKKLLLSDSGFYLCAWSLTRSSYNEQFFGPGTRLTVL.

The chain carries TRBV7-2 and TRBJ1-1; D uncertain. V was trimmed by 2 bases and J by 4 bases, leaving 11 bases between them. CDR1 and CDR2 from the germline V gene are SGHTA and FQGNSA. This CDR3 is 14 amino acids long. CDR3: CASSLSPVSTEAFF. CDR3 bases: TGTGCCAGCAGCTTATCCCCGGTGAGCACTGAAGCTTTCTTT.

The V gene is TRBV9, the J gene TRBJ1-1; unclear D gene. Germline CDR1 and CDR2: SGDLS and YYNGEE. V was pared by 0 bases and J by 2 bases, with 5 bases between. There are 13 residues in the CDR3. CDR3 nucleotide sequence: TGTGCCAGCAGCGTAGTAGCCAACACTGAAGCTTTCTTT. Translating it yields CASSVVANTEAFF.

CDR3 sequence (DNA): TGCGCCAGCAGTGAGTCTAAGGGAAACACCATATATTTT. Its protein is CASSESKGNTIYF. The chain carries TRBV10-2 and TRBJ1-3; no clear D gene. Between the trimmed V and J ends, which lost 0 bases and 4 bases, there was a span of 4 bases. The CDR3 contains 13 residues. CDR1 is WSHSY and CDR2 is SAAADI in the germline V gene.

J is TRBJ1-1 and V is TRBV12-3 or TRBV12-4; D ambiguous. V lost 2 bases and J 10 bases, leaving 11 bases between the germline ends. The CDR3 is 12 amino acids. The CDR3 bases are TGTGCCAGCAGTTTAACGGCAGCTCGAGCTTTCTTT. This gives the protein CASSLTAARAFF.

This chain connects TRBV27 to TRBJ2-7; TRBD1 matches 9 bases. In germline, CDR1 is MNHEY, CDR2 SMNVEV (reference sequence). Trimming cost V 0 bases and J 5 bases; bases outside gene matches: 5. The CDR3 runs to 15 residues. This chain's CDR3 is CASSLSVGQGHEQYF. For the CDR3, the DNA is TGTGCCAGCAGTTTATCGGTGGGACAGGGCCACGAGCAGTACTTC.

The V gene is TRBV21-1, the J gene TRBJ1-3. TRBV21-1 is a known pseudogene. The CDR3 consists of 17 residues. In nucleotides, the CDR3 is TGTGCCAGCAGCAAATGTAGGGCGGTGTGCTCTGGAAACACCATATATTTT. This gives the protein CASSKCRAVCSGNTIYF.

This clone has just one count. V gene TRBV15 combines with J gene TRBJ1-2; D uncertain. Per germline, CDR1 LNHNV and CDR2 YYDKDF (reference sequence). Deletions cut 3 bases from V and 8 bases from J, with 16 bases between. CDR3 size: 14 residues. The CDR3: CATSSRHGVSGYTF. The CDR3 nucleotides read TGTGCCACCAGCAGCCGCCATGGAGTGAGCGGCTACACCTTC.

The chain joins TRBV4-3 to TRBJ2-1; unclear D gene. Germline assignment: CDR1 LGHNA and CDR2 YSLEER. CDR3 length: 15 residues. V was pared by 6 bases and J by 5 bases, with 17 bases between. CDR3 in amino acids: CASSEEWGYNNEQFF. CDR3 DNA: TGCGCCAGCAGTGAAGAGTGGGGATATAACAATGAGCAGTTCTTC.

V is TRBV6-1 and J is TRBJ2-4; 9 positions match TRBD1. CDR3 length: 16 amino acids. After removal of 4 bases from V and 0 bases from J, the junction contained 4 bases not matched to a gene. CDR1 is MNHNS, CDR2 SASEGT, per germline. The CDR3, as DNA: TGTGCCAGCAGTGCAGGGGGACAGGGAGCCAAAAACATTCAGTACTTC. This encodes CASSAGGQGAKNIQYF.

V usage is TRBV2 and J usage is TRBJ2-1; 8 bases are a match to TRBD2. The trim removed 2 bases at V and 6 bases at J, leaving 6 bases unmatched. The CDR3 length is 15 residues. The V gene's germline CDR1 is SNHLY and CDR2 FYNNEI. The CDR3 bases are TGTGCCAGCAGTGAATTTCAGCGGGAGCTCAATGAGCAGTTCTTC. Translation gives CASSEFQRELNEQFF.

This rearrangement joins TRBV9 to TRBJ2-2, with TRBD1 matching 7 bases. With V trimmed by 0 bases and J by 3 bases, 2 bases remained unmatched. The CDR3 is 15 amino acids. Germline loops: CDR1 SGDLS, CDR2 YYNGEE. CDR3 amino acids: CASSVGDRDTGELFF. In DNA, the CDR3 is TGTGCCAGCAGCGTAGGAGACAGGGACACCGGGGAGCTGTTTTTT.

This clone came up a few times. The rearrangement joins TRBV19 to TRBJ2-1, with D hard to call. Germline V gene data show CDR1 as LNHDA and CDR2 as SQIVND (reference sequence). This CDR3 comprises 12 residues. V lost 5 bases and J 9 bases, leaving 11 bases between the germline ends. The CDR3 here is CASSPSYAEQFF. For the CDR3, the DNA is TGTGCCAGTAGTCCCTCCTACGCTGAGCAGTTCTTC.

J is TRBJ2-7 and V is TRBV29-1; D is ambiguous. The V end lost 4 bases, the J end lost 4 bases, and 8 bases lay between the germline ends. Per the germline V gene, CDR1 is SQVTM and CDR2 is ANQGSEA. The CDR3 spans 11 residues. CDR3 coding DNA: TGCAGCGTTGTTGGGGATTACGAGCAGTACTTC. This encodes CSVVGDYEQYF.

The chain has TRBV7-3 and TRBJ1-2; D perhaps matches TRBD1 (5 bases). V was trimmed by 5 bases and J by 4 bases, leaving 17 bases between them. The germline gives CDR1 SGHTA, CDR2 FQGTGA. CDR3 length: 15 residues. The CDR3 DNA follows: TGTGCCAGCAGCACGGAGGGCCCGGGGGGCTATGGCTACACCTTC. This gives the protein CASSTEGPGGYGYTF.

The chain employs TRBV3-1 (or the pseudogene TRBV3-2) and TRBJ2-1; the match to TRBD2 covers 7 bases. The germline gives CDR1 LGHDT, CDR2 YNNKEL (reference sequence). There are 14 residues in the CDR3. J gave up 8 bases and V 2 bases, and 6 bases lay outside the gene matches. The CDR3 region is CASSQLVGGDEQFF. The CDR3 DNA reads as TGTGCCAGCAGCCAACTTGTGGGGGGGGATGAGCAGTTCTTC.

CDR3 nucleotide sequence: TGTGCCAGCAGCTTAGCTGGAGCAGGACAACTTGCTTTCTTT. As protein: CASSLAGAGQLAFF. V usage is TRBV11-2 and J usage is TRBJ1-1, with D perhaps TRBD1 (5 bases). The CDR3 has 14 amino acids. Trimming cost V 1 base and J 11 bases, with 17 bases left between them. From germline, CDR1 is SGHAT and CDR2 FQNNGV.

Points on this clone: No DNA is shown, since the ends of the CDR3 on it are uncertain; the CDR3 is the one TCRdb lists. CDR3 sequence reads: CASSISAQGLDYGYTF. The J gene is TRBJ1-2, the V gene TRBV19; TRBD1 reflects the table's D call only, with no check against the DNA. Germline assignment: CDR1 LNHDA and CDR2 SQIVND (reference sequence). Inclusive of both ends, the CDR3 amounts to 16 amino acids.

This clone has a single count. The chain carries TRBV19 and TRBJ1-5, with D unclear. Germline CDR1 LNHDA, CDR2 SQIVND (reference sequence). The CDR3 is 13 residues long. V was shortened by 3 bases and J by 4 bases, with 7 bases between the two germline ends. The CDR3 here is CASSMARNQPQHF. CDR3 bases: TGTGCCAGTAGTATGGCCAGAAATCAGCCCCAGCATTTT.

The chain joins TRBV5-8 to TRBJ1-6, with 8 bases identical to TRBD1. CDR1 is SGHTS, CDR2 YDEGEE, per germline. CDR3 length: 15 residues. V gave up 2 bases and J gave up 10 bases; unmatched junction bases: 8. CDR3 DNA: TGTGCCAGCAGCTTTGACGACAGGGGTGGATCACCCCTCCACTTT. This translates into CASSFDDRGGSPLHF.

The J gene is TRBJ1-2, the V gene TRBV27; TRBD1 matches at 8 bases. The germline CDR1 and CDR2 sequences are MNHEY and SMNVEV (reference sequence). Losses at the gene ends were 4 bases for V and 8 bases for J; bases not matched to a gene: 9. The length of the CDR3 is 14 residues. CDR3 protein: CASSYGVGQEGYTF. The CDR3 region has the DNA TGTGCCAGCAGTTACGGGGTGGGACAGGAAGGCTACACCTTC.

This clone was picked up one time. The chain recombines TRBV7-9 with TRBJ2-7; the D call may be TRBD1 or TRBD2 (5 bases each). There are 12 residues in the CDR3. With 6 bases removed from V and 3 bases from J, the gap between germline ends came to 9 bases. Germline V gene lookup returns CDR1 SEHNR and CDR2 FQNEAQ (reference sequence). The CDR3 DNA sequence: TGTGCCAGCAGGGGGGTATACTACGAGCAGTACTTC. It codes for CASRGVYYEQYF.

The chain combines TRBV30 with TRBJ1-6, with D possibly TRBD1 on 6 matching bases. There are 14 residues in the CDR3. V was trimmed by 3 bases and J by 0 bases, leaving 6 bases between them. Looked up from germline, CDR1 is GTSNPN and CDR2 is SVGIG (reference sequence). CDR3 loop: CAWSRGSYNSPLHF. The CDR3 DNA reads TGTGCCTGGAGCAGGGGCTCCTATAATTCACCCCTCCACTTT.